The 22 T cell receptor beta chains below all came from one sample that was sequenced in a study of shared clonotypes between healthy human individuals. Repertoires were generated with immunoSEQ multiplex PCR, while TCRdb's copy carries only in-frame clones and drops some. The sample contains under 550,000 clones, almost 97% of which appear only once. The sequencing input was naive CD4+ T cells sorted from blood. Subset of the sample: CD45RA+ positively selected. These receptors originate from a woman aged 25-40 years in good health.

The rearrangement uses TRBV7-9 and TRBJ2-7, with a tentative D call TRBD2 (6 bases). Deletions cut 6 bases from V and 1 base from J, with 10 bases between. Germline CDR1 is SEHNR and CDR2 is FQNEAQ (reference sequence). The CDR3 sequence is 13 residues long. The CDR3 DNA reads TGTGCCAGCAGTGACGGGAGATCCTACGAGCAGTACTTC. Its protein product is CASSDGRSYEQYF.

This clone was observed once. The rearrangement uses TRBV28 and TRBJ1-5; 8 nucleotides align to TRBD1. The V gene's germline CDR1 is MDHEN and CDR2 SYDVKM. With V trimmed by 2 bases and J by 5 bases, 2 bases remained unmatched. The CDR3 is 14 amino acids. The CDR3 spells CASSLETGDQPQHF. In nucleotides, the CDR3 is TGTGCCAGCAGTTTAGAGACAGGGGATCAGCCCCAGCATTTT.

This chain connects TRBV4-1 to TRBJ1-6; 9 positions match TRBD1. With 3 bases clipped from V and 11 bases from J, the junction kept 14 bases outside the gene matches. The CDR3 is 17 residues long. Germline CDR1 is MGHRA and CDR2 is YSYEKL. CDR3 loop: CASSQGPGTGKKAPLHF. The CDR3 DNA sequence: TGCGCCAGCAGCCAGGGGCCGGGGACAGGGAAGAAAGCACCCCTCCACTTT.

The chain couples TRBV6-5 to TRBJ2-5; 7 bases match TRBD1. The CDR3 totals 14 residues. Losses at the gene ends were 5 bases for V and 4 bases for J; bases not matched to a gene: 7. The germline V gene encodes CDR1 MNHEY and CDR2 SVGAGI. CDR3 nucleotides: TGTGCCAGCAGTAACCGGGACAGCCTAGAGACCCAGTACTTC. This translates into CASSNRDSLETQYF.

This chain links TRBV19 with TRBJ1-5; TRBD1 is a possible D gene (6 bases). Germline CDR1 and CDR2: LNHDA and SQIVND (reference sequence). The CDR3 extends over 15 amino acids. V was shortened by 3 bases and J by 5 bases, with 14 bases between the two germline ends. In DNA, the CDR3 is TGTGCCAGTAGTATCCCAACCTCAGGGGATCAGCCCCAGCATTTT. It codes for CASSIPTSGDQPQHF. The complete variable domain, with remaining parts taken from reference TRBV19 and TRBJ1-5, reads DGGITQSPKYLFRKEGQNVTLSCEQNLNHDAMYWYRQDPGQGLRLIYYSQIVNDFQKGDIAEGYSVSREKKESFPLTVTSAQKNPTAFYLCASSIPTSGDQPQHFGDGTRLSIL.

The V gene is TRBV29-1, the J gene TRBJ2-5; D is possibly TRBD2 (5 bases). This CDR3 is 12 amino acids long. Germline CDR1 SQVTM, CDR2 ANQGSEA. The germline V and J ends were trimmed by 6 bases and 4 bases, with 12 bases remaining between them. The CDR3 DNA reads as TGCAGCGTGATGAGGGTTAGAGAGACCCAGTACTTC. Protein: CSVMRVRETQYF. The full variable domain, rest sourced from reference TRBV29-1 and TRBJ2-5, is SAVISQKPSRDICQRGTSLTIQCQVDSQVTMMFWYRQQPGQSLTLIATANQGSEATYESGFVIDKFPISRPNLTFSTLTVSNMSPEDSSIYLCSVMRVRETQYFGPGTRLLVL.

The chain links TRBV2 to TRBJ1-5; the match to TRBD1 covers 8 bases. Germline CDR1 reads SNHLY; CDR2 reads FYNNEI. The CDR3 covers 16 residues. After removal of 6 bases from V and 1 base from J, the junction contained 8 bases not matched to a gene. CDR3 in amino acids: CASSGQGIVSNQPQHF. DNA of the CDR3: TGTGCCAGCAGCGGACAGGGAATCGTGAGCAATCAGCCCCAGCATTTT.

V gene TRBV5-8 combines with J gene TRBJ2-3; no clear D gene. Trimming cost V 4 bases and J 0 bases, with 9 bases left between them. CDR1 is SGHTS, CDR2 YDEGEE, per germline. The CDR3 runs to 14 residues. The CDR3 protein is CASSLTASTDTQYF. CDR3 bases: TGTGCCAGCAGCCTAACAGCAAGCACAGATACGCAGTATTTT. Supplemented by reference TRBV5-8 and TRBJ2-3, the full variable domain reads EAGVTQSPTHLIKTRGQQATLRCSPISGHTSVYWYQQALGLGLQFLLWYDEGEERNRGNFPPRFSGRQFPNYSSELNVNALELEDSALYLCASSLTASTDTQYFGPGTRLTVL.

The V gene is TRBV5-1, the J gene TRBJ1-3; 8 bases agree with TRBD1. Germline CDR1 reads SGHRS; CDR2 reads YFSETQ. The CDR3 totals 17 residues. V lost 2 bases to trimming and J lost 3 bases; unmatched junction nucleotides: 10. This CDR3 reads CASSFGGAGGVGNTIYF. Written as DNA, the CDR3 is TGCGCCAGCAGCTTTGGAGGGGCAGGGGGCGTTGGAAACACCATATATTTT.

This chain joins TRBV28 and TRBJ1-2; TRBD1 matches at 7 bases. Looked up from germline, CDR1 is MDHEN and CDR2 is SYDVKM. Germline trimming cut 2 bases from V and 4 bases from J; bases unmatched to any gene: 7. This CDR3 comprises 15 residues. The DNA for the CDR3 is TGTGCCAGCAGTTTACTACAGGGGATGAGCTATGGCTACACCTTC. This codes for CASSLLQGMSYGYTF.

V usage is TRBV11-3 and J usage is TRBJ2-7; 9 bases line up with TRBD2. V shed 0 bases and J 3 bases; nucleotides not matched to a gene: 3. The germline gives CDR1 SGHNT, CDR2 YENEEA. The CDR3 is 15 amino acids. CDR3 sequence: CASSLELAGHYEQYF. CDR3 in DNA: TGTGCCAGCAGCTTAGAACTAGCGGGCCACTACGAGCAGTACTTC.

The chain has TRBV2 and TRBJ1-1; 8 bases agree with TRBD1. V gave up 8 bases and J gave up 3 bases; unmatched junction bases: 5. The CDR3 contains 13 residues. From germline, CDR1 is SNHLY and CDR2 FYNNEI. Here the CDR3 DNA reads TGTGCCAGCGGCAGGGGGCGCGACACTGAAGCTTTCTTT. Its protein product is CASGRGRDTEAFF.

The chain employs TRBV28 and TRBJ2-5; unclear D gene. The CDR3 spans 16 residues. Germline V gene lookup returns CDR1 MDHEN and CDR2 SYDVKM. V was trimmed by 8 bases and J by 5 bases, leaving 24 bases between them. CDR3 nucleotide sequence: TGTGCCAGCGGGTCAGTTTTAGGGTTAACGCATGAGACCCAGTACTTC. It is translated as CASGSVLGLTHETQYF.

This CDR3 reads CASSLALGTSGTQYF. The CDR3 coding sequence is TGTGCCAGCAGCTTAGCCCTCGGGACTAGCGGGACCCAGTACTTC. The V call is TRBV13, the J call TRBJ2-5; 11 nucleotides align to TRBD2. CDR1 and CDR2 from the germline V gene are PRHDT and FYEKMQ (reference sequence). The ends lost 1 base at V and 7 bases at J; junction bases unmatched: 5. This CDR3 is 15 amino acids long.

The V gene is TRBV7-9, the J gene TRBJ2-5, with 15 bases aligning to TRBD2. J was trimmed by 7 bases and V by 5 bases; bases with no gene match: 5. The CDR3 spans 15 residues. Germline CDR1 and CDR2: SEHNR and FQNEAQ (reference sequence). The CDR3 DNA sequence: TGTGCCAGCAGCCGGACTAGCGGGAGGGGAGTGACCCAGTACTTC. Its protein is CASSRTSGRGVTQYF.

This sequence joins TRBV6-6 and TRBJ2-5, with D uncertain. CDR3 length: 12 residues. Germline CDR1 MNHNY, CDR2 SVGAGI (reference sequence). Trimming stripped 0 bases from V and 3 bases from J, with 2 bases between. CDR3 bases: TGTGCCAGCAGTTACTCGAAAGAGACCCAGTACTTC. Translation gives CASSYSKETQYF.

J is TRBJ2-1 and V is TRBV14; D is unresolved. The length of the CDR3 is 16 residues. V was cut by 0 bases and J by 2 bases, with 11 bases left in between. Germline CDR1 reads SGHDN; CDR2 reads FVKESK. CDR3 nucleotides: TGTGCCAGCAGCCAAGATGCGGTCCCCCCCTACAATGAGCAGTTCTTC. It yields the protein CASSQDAVPPYNEQFF.

The chain recombines TRBV4-1 with TRBJ2-6; D is unclear. This CDR3 has 17 amino acids. Per germline, CDR1 MGHRA and CDR2 YSYEKL. V was pared by 0 bases and J by 0 bases, with 9 bases between. CDR3 nucleotide sequence: TGCGCCAGCAGCCAAGATCCGCAGGTCTCTGGGGCCAACGTCCTGACTTTC. Translating it yields CASSQDPQVSGANVLTF.

This clone has a single count. This chain links TRBV28 with TRBJ1-1, with 7 bases matching TRBD1. The germline V gene has CDR1 MDHEN and CDR2 SYDVKM. Trimming at V came to 5 bases and at J to 1 base, leaving 7 bases not matched to a gene. The CDR3 is made up of 15 amino acids. CDR3 DNA sequence: TGTGCCAGCAGTCCCCGACAGGGTTGGAACACTGAAGCTTTCTTT. This encodes CASSPRQGWNTEAFF.

This clone came up once. The chain has TRBV28 and TRBJ1-1, with D uncertain. Trimming left V 2 bases short and J 4 bases short, with 11 bases between. This CDR3 spans 14 amino acids. Germline V gives CDR1 MDHEN, CDR2 SYDVKM. The CDR3 protein is CASSLDGVGTEAFF. The CDR3 coding sequence is TGTGCCAGCAGTTTAGACGGGGTGGGCACTGAAGCTTTCTTT.

V gene TRBV29-1 combines with J gene TRBJ2-1, with D perhaps TRBD2 (5 bases). CDR1 SQVTM and CDR2 ANQGSEA come from the germline V gene. Trimming left V 5 bases short and J 0 bases short, with 17 bases between. The CDR3 length is 16 residues. The CDR3 protein is CSVTVRTAGSYNEQFF. The CDR3 DNA sequence: TGCAGCGTTACAGTCCGAACGGCGGGCTCCTACAATGAGCAGTTCTTC.

The chain employs TRBV6-1 and TRBJ2-7; 8 bases are shared with TRBD2. V lost 4 bases and J lost 1; bases outside the gene matches: 6. From germline, CDR1 is MNHNS and CDR2 SASEGT. The CDR3 length is 15 residues. CDR3 sequence reads: CASSVGAGASYEQYF. CDR3 DNA sequence: TGTGCCAGCAGTGTTGGAGCGGGAGCGTCCTACGAGCAGTACTTC.